This entry lists 14 T cell receptor beta chains sequenced from one sample in a study of blood T cell repertoires in COVID-19. TCRdb's copy holds only in-frame clones and misses some; the assay was immunoSEQ multiplex PCR. The sample lists 400,000 or so clones, around 86% occurring once. Material for sequencing was peripheral blood. The receptor source for this set is a human donor in a cohort sampled during active COVID-19.

CDR3 in DNA: TGTGCCAGCAGCGCGATTTTAAATCTAGCGGGAGGGCCCAACGAGCAGTACTTC. It codes for CASSAILNLAGGPNEQYF. The chain couples TRBV5-5 to TRBJ2-7; 12 bases align to TRBD2. There are 18 residues in the CDR3. V lost 4 bases and J lost 5; bases outside the gene matches: 16. Germline loops: CDR1 SGHKS, CDR2 YYEKEE (reference sequence).

Only one count was recorded for this clone. The same CDR3 can be traced to other DNA sequences in this sample. This chain links TRBV28 with TRBJ2-5; no firm D call. Trimming pared 3 bases from V and 5 bases from J, leaving 4 bases between. Germline V gene data show CDR1 as MDHEN and CDR2 as SYDVKM. The CDR3 extends over 11 amino acids. CDR3 sequence: CASSFMETQYF. The CDR3 nucleotides read TGTGCCAGCAGTTTCATGGAGACCCAGTACTTC. The entire variable domain, with the rest obtained from reference TRBV28 and TRBJ2-5, is as follows: DVKVTQSSRYLVKRTGEKVFLECVQDMDHENMFWYRQDPGLGLRLIYFSYDVKMKEKGDIPEGYSVSREKKERFSLILESASTNQTSMYLCASSFMETQYFGPGTRLLVL.

This chain joins TRBV9 and TRBJ2-1; weak D call: TRBD1 (6 bases). V lost 2 bases and J 1 base, leaving 13 bases between the germline ends. The CDR3 contains 16 residues. Looked up from germline, CDR1 is SGDLS and CDR2 is YYNGEE. The DNA of the CDR3 is TGTGCCAGCAGCGTCACCGGAACAGGGTCCTACAATGAGCAGTTCTTC. This gives the protein CASSVTGTGSYNEQFF.

The chain carries TRBV28 and TRBJ2-3; tentative D call: TRBD1 (6 bases). The CDR3 is 16 amino acids. Looked up from germline, CDR1 is MDHEN and CDR2 is SYDVKM. V lost 7 bases and J 0 bases, leaving 17 bases between the germline ends. The CDR3 reads CASNPPGTPSTDTQYF. The CDR3 nucleotides are TGTGCCAGCAACCCACCCGGGACACCTAGCACAGATACGCAGTATTTT.

The chain is built from TRBV9 and TRBJ1-2; D is ambiguous. Germline-derived CDR1 and CDR2 are SGDLS and YYNGEE. The CDR3 spans 15 residues. The V end was cut by 4 bases, the J end by 4 bases, with 17 bases between. CDR3 in amino acids: CASSPGPVQVYGYTF. In DNA form, the CDR3 reads TGTGCCAGCAGCCCAGGCCCGGTGCAGGTCTATGGCTACACCTTC.

The genes are TRBV7-8 and TRBJ1-4; 9 bases line up with TRBD1. This CDR3 has 17 amino acids. After removal of 4 bases from V and 5 bases from J, the junction contained 11 bases not matched to a gene. From germline, CDR1 is SGHVS and CDR2 FQNEAQ. For the CDR3, the DNA is TGTGCCAGCAGCTCCAAACGGTTGACAGGGGGGAATGAAAAACTGTTTTTT. Encoded protein: CASSSKRLTGGNEKLFF.

The chain couples TRBV4-1 to TRBJ2-7, with 8 bases identical to TRBD1. V shed 4 bases and J 3 bases; nucleotides not matched to a gene: 8. This CDR3 region has 15 residues. Per germline, CDR1 MGHRA and CDR2 YSYEKL. The CDR3 DNA follows: TGCGCCAGCAGCCGGGGCCAGGGGGCAATCTACGAGCAGTACTTC. It yields the protein CASSRGQGAIYEQYF.

The genes are TRBV6-1 and TRBJ1-5; no clear D gene. Trimming took 2 bases from V and 9 from J, leaving 14 bases between them. CDR1 is MNHNS and CDR2 is SASEGT in the germline V gene. The CDR3 loop spans 14 amino acids. In DNA form, the CDR3 reads TGTGCCAGCAGTGAAATGGAGGGAAGTCGGCCCCAGCATTTT. Protein: CASSEMEGSRPQHF.

This clone was seen more than once but under ten times. The chain is built from TRBV2 and TRBJ1-5; a weak D match, TRBD1 (5 bases). CDR3 length: 14 amino acids. CDR1 SNHLY and CDR2 FYNNEI come from the germline V gene. Deletions cut 8 bases from V and 0 bases from J, with 11 bases between. DNA for the CDR3: TGTGCCAGCTGGGGGGGGTATAGCAATCAGCCCCAGCATTTT. It codes for CASWGGYSNQPQHF.

The CDR3, as DNA: TGTGCCAGTAGTTTAGGGCCGAAACCGGGTGAGCAGTTCTTC. Amino acids: CASSLGPKPGEQFF. The chain is built from TRBV19 and TRBJ2-1, with no clear D. There are 14 residues in the CDR3. CDR1 is LNHDA and CDR2 is SQIVND in the germline V gene (reference sequence). V dropped 5 bases and J dropped 9 bases, with 17 bases sitting between them.

This clone was seen just once. CDR3 amino acids: CASSNPGQDYEQYF. The CDR3 DNA sequence: TGCGCCAGCAGCAACCCGGGACAGGACTACGAGCAGTACTTC. The chain couples TRBV5-1 to TRBJ2-7; TRBD1 agrees at 8 bases. CDR1 and CDR2 (germline): SGHRS, YFSETQ. The V segment lost 4 bases and the J segment 3 bases; nucleotides outside the gene matches: 6. The CDR3 has 14 amino acids.

The rearrangement links TRBV9 to TRBJ2-3; D unresolved. Looked up from germline, CDR1 is SGDLS and CDR2 is YYNGEE. The CDR3 is 14 amino acids. The V and J ends lost 1 base and 2 bases respectively, with 8 bases between them. CDR3: CASSVTVNTDTQYF. In DNA, the CDR3 is TGTGCCAGCAGCGTAACGGTGAACACAGATACGCAGTATTTT.

The rearrangement joins TRBV24-1 to TRBJ2-1; D is undetermined. Germline V gene data show CDR1 as KGHDR and CDR2 as SFDVKD. Deletions cut 5 bases from V and 4 bases from J, with 11 bases between. This CDR3 is 14 amino acids long. The DNA for the CDR3 is TGTGCCACCAGTGGCGGCGACCCTTACAATGAGCAGTTCTTC. Its protein is CATSGGDPYNEQFF.

The chain links TRBV3-1 (or the pseudogene TRBV3-2) to TRBJ1-1, with 7 bases lining up with TRBD1. The V gene's germline CDR1 is LGHDT and CDR2 YNNKEL (reference sequence). The ends lost 4 bases at V and 5 bases at J; junction bases unmatched: 7. The CDR3 extends over 14 amino acids. CDR3 coding DNA: TGTGCCAGCAGCCGTCAGGGGGGCTGGACTGAAGCTTTCTTT. Its protein is CASSRQGGWTEAFF.